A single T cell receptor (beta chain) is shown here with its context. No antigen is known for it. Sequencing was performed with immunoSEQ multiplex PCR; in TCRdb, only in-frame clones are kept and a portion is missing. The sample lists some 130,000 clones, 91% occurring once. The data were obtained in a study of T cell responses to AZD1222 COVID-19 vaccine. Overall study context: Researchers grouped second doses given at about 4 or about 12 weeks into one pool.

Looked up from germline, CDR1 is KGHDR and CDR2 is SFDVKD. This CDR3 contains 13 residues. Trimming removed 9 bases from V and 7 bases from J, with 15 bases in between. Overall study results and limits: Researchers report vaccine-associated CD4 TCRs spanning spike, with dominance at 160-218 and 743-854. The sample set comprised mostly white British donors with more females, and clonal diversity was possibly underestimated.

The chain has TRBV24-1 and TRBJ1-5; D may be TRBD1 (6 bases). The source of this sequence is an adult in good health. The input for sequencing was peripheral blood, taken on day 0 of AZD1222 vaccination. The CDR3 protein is CATQDRESQPQHF. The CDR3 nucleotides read TGTGCCACCCAGGACAGAGAGAGCCAGCCCCAGCATTTT.